This TCR beta chain comes out of a study of T cell repertoires in cytomegalovirus infection. Study-wide results and limits: Cumulative frequency (of public TCR beta family members) identified carriers of CMV plus the relevant HLA. What dominated the ex vivo response were HLA-C-restricted CMV-specific TCR beta clonotypes.

This clonotype showed up many times. Its specificity is unknown. The V and J ends lost 0 bases and 0 bases respectively, with 6 bases between them. Germline assignment: CDR1 SGHTA and CDR2 FQGTGA. This CDR3 is built from 15 residues. TCRdb ran MiXCR on the reads and lists one entry per CDR3 protein. This table has roughly 240,000 distinct CDR3 sequences, under 8.5% appearing once. The chain carries TRBV7-3 and TRBJ2-1; D is uncertain. This clonotype was sampled from a human donor in good health (CMV status not recorded). Some clones in this sample may be carry-over from other donors' samples. Sequencing input: PBMCs. CDR3 residues: CASSLTPGSYNEQFF. The CDR3 nucleotides are TGTGCCAGCAGCTTAACTCCGGGCTCCTACAATGAGCAGTTCTTC.